The present T cell receptor (beta chain) was sequenced within a study of CD8+CD57+ T cells in acquired aplastic anemia. Across the whole study: Sorted CD4+ plus CD8+ cells gave DNA averaging around 3 ug.

Germline loops: CDR1 SGHVT, CDR2 SQSDAQ. The CDR3 sequence is 15 residues long. CD8+CD57+ cell expansion, shown by flow cytometry, had occurred in the patients selected for sequencing. Patients had received no therapy at the time of blood sampling. In this sample, this clonotype turned up once. At one end, the junction sequence differs from germline, possibly due to a read error. For CDR3 and TCR beta VDJ profiling, genomic DNA was the template used. Via MiXCR, TCRdb re-called the reads, giving one row per CDR3 protein. The table has approximately 250,000 distinct CDR3 sequences, 70% to 85% seen once. This TCR derives from a human donor with aplastic anemia. Sequences were obtained from sorted CD4+, CD8+, or CD8+CD57+ T cells (not recorded which) from PBMCs. The chain employs TRBV7-4 and TRBJ2-3, with TRBD1 as a possible D gene (5 bases). The CDR3 DNA reads TGTGCTAGCAGCATCAGGGAAGGCAGGATCGAGGAGCAGTATTTT. As protein: CASSIREGRIEEQYF. Using reference TRBV7-4 and TRBJ2-3 for the parts outside the CDR3, the full variable domain is GAGVSQSPRYKVAKRGRDVALRCDSISGHVTLYWYRQTLGQGSEVLTYSQSDAQRDKSGRPSGRFSAERPERSVSTLKIQRTEQGDSAVYLCASSIREGRIEEQYFGPGTRLTVL.